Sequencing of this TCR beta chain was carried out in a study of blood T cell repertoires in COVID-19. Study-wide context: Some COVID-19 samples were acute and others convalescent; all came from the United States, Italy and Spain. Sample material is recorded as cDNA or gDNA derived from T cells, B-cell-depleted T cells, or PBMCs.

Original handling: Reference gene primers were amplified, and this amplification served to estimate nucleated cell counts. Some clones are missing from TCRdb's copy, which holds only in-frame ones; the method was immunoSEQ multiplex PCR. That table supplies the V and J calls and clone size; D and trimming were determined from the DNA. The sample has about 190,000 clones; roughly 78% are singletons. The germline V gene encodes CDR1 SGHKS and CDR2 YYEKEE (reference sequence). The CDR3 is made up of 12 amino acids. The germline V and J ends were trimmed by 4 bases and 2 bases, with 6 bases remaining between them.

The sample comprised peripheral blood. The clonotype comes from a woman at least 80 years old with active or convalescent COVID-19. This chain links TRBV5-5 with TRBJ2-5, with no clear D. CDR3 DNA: TGTGCCAGCAGCACCTATCAAGAGACCCAGTACTTC. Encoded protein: CASSTYQETQYF.